These 8 T cell receptor beta chains came from one sample sequenced in a study of Ad26.COV2.S vaccination and SARS-CoV-2 variants. As to treatment: some 19 received Ad26.COV2.S at low or high dose, single or two shots; several received placebo; per-sample allocation not given. Specimen acquisition occurred on day 63 following the initial vaccine or placebo injection. Using immunoSEQ multiplex PCR, the repertoire was profiled, and TCRdb retains in-frame clones only, with some absent. The sample lists over 400,000 clones, over 80% seen once, with around 1.7% in the top ten. Here the sequenced sample was peripheral blood, taken in a trial of Ad26.COV2.S vaccine versus placebo. All receptors come from a person between 18 and 59 years old who received the Ad26.COV2.S COVID-19 vaccine or a placebo.

The CDR3 sequence is CASSVSGTGAFAFF. The CDR3 DNA reads TGTGCCAGCAGCGTATCCGGGACAGGGGCATTTGCGTTCTTC. The chain is built from TRBV9 and TRBJ2-1; TRBD1 aligns across 10 bases. The V gene's germline CDR1 is SGDLS and CDR2 YYNGEE. CDR3 size: 14 residues. Trimming took 1 base from V and 15 from J; bases not matched to a gene: 10.

The CDR3 here is CASSFLDRGFRGTEAFF. The CDR3 DNA reads TGTGCCAGCAGCTTCCTCGACCGAGGTTTTAGGGGCACTGAAGCTTTCTTT. The chain links TRBV5-6 to TRBJ1-1; possible D gene TRBD1, 5 bases. V was trimmed by 2 bases and J by 4 bases, leaving 21 bases between them. CDR3 size: 17 residues. Germline V gene lookup returns CDR1 SGHDT and CDR2 YYEEEE.

The gene calls are TRBV6-1 and TRBJ1-6; D is possibly TRBD1 (5 bases). CDR1 is MNHNS and CDR2 is SASEGT in the germline V gene. Trimming stripped 0 bases from V and 2 bases from J, with 14 bases between. This CDR3 spans 18 amino acids. The CDR3 sequence is CASSEAGGAVAYNSPLHF. In DNA, the CDR3 is TGTGCCAGCAGTGAAGCGGGTGGGGCCGTAGCCTATAATTCACCCCTCCACTTT.

The CDR3 DNA follows: TGTGCCAGCAGCAGACTAGCGGCTTCCGACGAGCAGTACTTC. This translates into CASSRLAASDEQYF. This rearrangement joins TRBV11-2 to TRBJ2-7; 9 positions agree with TRBD2. There are 14 residues in the CDR3. Germline CDR1 and CDR2: SGHAT and FQNNGV. Trimming cost V 5 bases and J 5 bases; bases outside gene matches: 7.

DNA of the CDR3: TGTGCCAGCACGGCACAGTGGCGGGACGAGCAGTACTTC. Protein: CASTAQWRDEQYF. The V gene is TRBV2, the J gene TRBJ2-7, with D tentatively TRBD2 (5 bases). From germline, CDR1 is SNHLY and CDR2 FYNNEI. V shed 7 bases and J shed 5 bases, with 15 bases lying between them. The CDR3 totals 13 residues. The full variable domain, with the rest looked up from reference TRBV2 and TRBJ2-7, is EPEVTQTPSHQVTQMGQEVILRCVPISNHLYFYWYRQILGQKVEFLVSFYNNEISEKSEIFDDQFSVERPDGSNFTLKIRSTKLEDSAMYFCASTAQWRDEQYFGPGTRLTVT.

V gene TRBV9 combines with J gene TRBJ1-3; TRBD1 matches at 7 bases. V gave up 5 bases and J gave up 0 bases; unmatched junction bases: 8. Germline V gives CDR1 SGDLS, CDR2 YYNGEE. The CDR3 is 16 amino acids. CDR3 nucleotides: TGTGCCAGCAGACCAATTACAGGGGCCTCTGGAAACACCATATATTTT. Translation: CASRPITGASGNTIYF.

This chain connects TRBV15 to TRBJ2-7, with D possibly being TRBD1 (5 bases). Germline CDR1 reads LNHNV; CDR2 reads YYDKDF (reference sequence). This CDR3 has 14 amino acids. The V end was cut by 2 bases, the J end by 3 bases, with 11 bases between. CDR3 nucleotides: TGTGCCACCAGCAGAAACCGACAGTTCTACGAGCAGTACTTC. Translated: CATSRNRQFYEQYF.

With regard to this clone: Other DNA sequences in the sample encode the same CDR3. The DNA for the CDR3 is TGTGCCAGCAGCGTAGGACTCAGCTCCTACGAGCAGTACTTC. It yields the protein CASSVGLSSYEQYF. The chain carries TRBV9 and TRBJ2-7; no definite D call. CDR1 SGDLS and CDR2 YYNGEE come from the germline V gene. With 0 bases removed from V and 0 bases from J, the gap between germline ends came to 7 bases. The CDR3 extends over 14 amino acids.